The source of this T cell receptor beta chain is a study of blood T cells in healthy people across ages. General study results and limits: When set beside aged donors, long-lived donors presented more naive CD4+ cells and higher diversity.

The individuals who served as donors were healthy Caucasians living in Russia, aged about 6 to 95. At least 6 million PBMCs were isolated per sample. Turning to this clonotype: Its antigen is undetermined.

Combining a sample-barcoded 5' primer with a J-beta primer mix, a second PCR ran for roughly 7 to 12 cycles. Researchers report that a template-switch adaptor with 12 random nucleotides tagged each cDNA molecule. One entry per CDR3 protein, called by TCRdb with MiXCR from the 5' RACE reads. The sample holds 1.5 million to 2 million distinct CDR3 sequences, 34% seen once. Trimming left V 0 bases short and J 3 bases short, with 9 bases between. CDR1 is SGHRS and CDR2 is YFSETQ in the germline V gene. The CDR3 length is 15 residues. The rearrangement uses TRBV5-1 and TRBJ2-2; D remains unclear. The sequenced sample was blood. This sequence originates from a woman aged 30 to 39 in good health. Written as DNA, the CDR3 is TGCGCCAGCAGCTTGGAACAAGACTACACCGGGGAGCTGTTTTTT. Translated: CASSLEQDYTGELFF.